Following are 20 T cell receptor beta chains from one sample sequenced in a study of identical twins. TCRdb redid the calling of the 5' RACE reads with MiXCR, one entry per CDR3 protein. The sample contains around 1.7 million distinct CDR3 sequences, 25% to 35% of which appear only once. Sequenced sample: cord blood. The receptors were sampled from a newborn girl in good health.

This rearrangement joins TRBV7-6 to TRBJ2-1, with TRBD2 identical over 8 bases. The CDR3 is 15 amino acids. Germline loops: CDR1 SGHVS, CDR2 FNYEAQ. V was clipped by 5 bases and J by 10 bases; unmatched bases: 13. Written as DNA, the CDR3 is TGTGCCAGCAGCCCCGTGGAGCGGGGGACTAACGAGCAGTTCTTC. As protein: CASSPVERGTNEQFF.

This sequence joins TRBV3-1 and TRBJ2-3, with D tentatively TRBD2 (6 bases). Germline V gene sequence: CDR1 LGHDT, CDR2 YNNKEL (reference sequence). V was trimmed by 4 bases and J by 4 bases, leaving 15 bases between them. The CDR3 spans 15 residues. This CDR3 is CASSPLASYSDTQYF. CDR3 in DNA: TGTGCCAGCAGCCCTCTAGCGTCATATTCAGATACGCAGTATTTT.

This clonotype was counted a few times. The chain carries TRBV24-1 and TRBJ2-2; D is perhaps TRBD2 (6 bases). The CDR3 is 14 residues long. The germline gives CDR1 KGHDR, CDR2 SFDVKD. V lost 4 bases and J lost 4, with 9 bases in between. The CDR3 DNA reads as TGTGCCACCAGTGAGGCGGGAATCACCGGGGAGCTGTTTTTT. Translating it yields CATSEAGITGELFF.

This sequence joins TRBV5-1 and TRBJ2-5; maybe TRBD2 (5 bases). Between the trimmed V and J ends, which lost 0 bases and 5 bases, there was a span of 14 bases. CDR1 and CDR2 from the germline V gene are SGHRS and YFSETQ. The CDR3 sequence is 15 residues long. The CDR3 sequence: CASSLGSAQVETQYF. The CDR3 DNA reads as TGCGCCAGCAGCTTGGGTAGCGCTCAGGTGGAGACCCAGTACTTC.

This clonotype was observed a handful of times. In DNA form, the CDR3 reads TGTGCCACCAGTGATTGGGGGGCCACTGAAGCTTTCTTT. Translation: CATSDWGATEAFF. This chain joins TRBV24-1 and TRBJ1-1, with D possibly TRBD1 on 6 matching bases. The CDR3 sequence is 13 residues long. In germline, CDR1 is KGHDR, CDR2 SFDVKD. V shed 2 bases and J shed 4 bases, with 7 bases lying between them.

This clonotype was observed a handful of times. The chain is built from TRBV20-1 and TRBJ2-3; D is tentatively TRBD1 or TRBD2 (5 bases each). The CDR3 covers 14 residues. The V end lost 1 base, the J end lost 0 bases, and 8 bases lay between the germline ends. The germline V gene has CDR1 DFQATT and CDR2 SNEGSKA (reference sequence). The CDR3 spells CSARGRDSTDTQYF. As DNA, the CDR3 is TGCAGTGCTAGAGGACGGGACAGCACAGATACGCAGTATTTT.

This clonotype has just a few counts. The V gene is TRBV6-4, the J gene TRBJ1-2; D is unresolved. Per germline, CDR1 MRHNA and CDR2 SNTAGT. The CDR3 loop spans 11 amino acids. V was pared by 3 bases and J by 8 bases, with 7 bases between. This CDR3 reads CASSEVSGYTF. In DNA, the CDR3 is TGTGCCAGCAGTGAAGTATCCGGCTACACCTTC.

As to this clonotype: A read error is possible here, since a much larger clone lies one base away. The genes are TRBV6-5 and TRBJ2-1, with D unclear. Germline CDR1 is MNHEY and CDR2 is SVGAGI. This CDR3 region has 10 residues. DNA of the CDR3: TGTGCCTGCAGTTACAGTGAGCAGTTCTTC. Translated, it gives CACSYSEQFF.

The chain recombines TRBV28 with TRBJ2-1, with TRBD1 as a possible D gene (6 bases). CDR3 size: 13 residues. Germline assignment: CDR1 MDHEN and CDR2 SYDVKM. The V end lost 3 bases, the J end lost 9 bases, and 12 bases lay between the germline ends. The CDR3: CASSFPGVGEQFF. The CDR3 DNA is TGTGCCAGCAGTTTCCCAGGGGTAGGTGAGCAGTTCTTC.

This clonotype has just a few counts. The chain combines TRBV10-3 with TRBJ2-7; D is possibly TRBD1 or TRBD2 (7 bases each). There are 13 residues in the CDR3. Germline loops: CDR1 ENHRY, CDR2 SYGVKD. The V end lost 8 bases, the J end lost 6 bases, and 17 bases lay between the germline ends. The CDR3 DNA is TGTGCCATCGGGGAGGGGGCTGGCGTCGAGCAGTACTTC. This sequence encodes CAIGEGAGVEQYF.

Turning to this clonotype: The junction differs from germline at one of its ends, possibly a read error. V usage is TRBV7-2 and J usage is TRBJ2-3; possibly TRBD1 for D (5 bases). Germline V gene data show CDR1 as SGHTA and CDR2 as FQGNSA. The CDR3 has 13 amino acids. CDR3 DNA: TGTGACAGCAGACCTGCAGGGACAGATACGCAGTATTTT. Translation gives CDSRPAGTDTQYF.

In its sample, this clonotype was seen a few times. The rearrangement links TRBV24-1 to TRBJ1-2; D not certain. In germline, CDR1 is KGHDR, CDR2 SFDVKD. The CDR3 consists of 13 residues. Trimming cost V 3 bases and J 6 bases, with 10 bases left between them. The chain's CDR3 is CATSDPRTDGYTF. The DNA of the CDR3 is TGTGCCACCAGTGATCCCCGAACGGATGGCTACACCTTC.

Here the CDR3 DNA reads TGTGCCAGCAGTCTACGACTAGCGGGGCCTCACAATGAGCAGTACTTC. Its protein is CASSLRLAGPHNEQYF. The chain recombines TRBV12-3 or TRBV12-4 with TRBJ2-5, with 11 positions matching TRBD2. The ends lost 5 bases at V and 11 bases at J; junction bases unmatched: 16. CDR3 length: 16 amino acids.

The chain employs TRBV2 and TRBJ1-2; a weak D match, TRBD1 (5 bases). Germline V CDR1 and CDR2: SNHLY, FYNNEI. This CDR3 contains 13 residues. The germline V and J ends were trimmed by 4 bases and 3 bases, with 9 bases remaining between them. The CDR3 nucleotides are TGTGCCAGCAGTGCGAGACAGTACTATGGCTACACCTTC. Its translation: CASSARQYYGYTF.

The gene calls are TRBV4-2 and TRBJ1-6, with D possibly being TRBD1 (5 bases). The CDR3 consists of 15 residues. The germline V gene encodes CDR1 LGHNA and CDR2 YNFKEQ. Trimming removed 3 bases at V and 7 bases at J, with 13 bases between. CDR3 sequence: CASSQWTLENSPLHF. The DNA for the CDR3 is TGTGCCAGCAGCCAGTGGACATTGGAGAATTCACCCCTCCACTTT.

This clonotype was observed once. One base away lies a much larger clone, so this may be a sequencing read error. The chain employs TRBV29-1 and TRBJ2-1, with no clear D. This CDR3 has 14 residues. Germline V gene sequence: CDR1 SQVTM, CDR2 ANQGSEA. V lost 5 bases, J lost 5 bases, and 16 bases lay in between. The CDR3 DNA reads as TGCAGCGTTAGACCTTGGACGGGTAACAATGAGCAGTTCTTC. As protein: CSVRPWTGNNEQFF.

This clonotype was seen a few times. V is TRBV28 and J is TRBJ2-1, with D possibly called TRBD1 or TRBD2 (5 bases each). CDR3 size: 15 residues. CDR1 is MDHEN, CDR2 SYDVKM, per germline. Trimming left V 5 bases short and J 0 bases short, with 11 bases between. The CDR3 coding sequence is TGTGCCAGCAGTATGGGACCCAGCTCCTACAATGAGCAGTTCTTC. Its translation: CASSMGPSSYNEQFF.

The chain has TRBV11-2 and TRBJ2-3; 8 bases are a match to TRBD2. V lost 1 base and J lost 0; bases outside the gene matches: 3. CDR3 length: 16 residues. Germline V lookup: CDR1 SGHAT, CDR2 FQNNGV. The CDR3 nucleotides are TGTGCCAGCAGCTTAGTGGGACTAGATAGCACAGATACGCAGTATTTT. Translated, it gives CASSLVGLDSTDTQYF. The full variable domain, rest sourced from reference TRBV11-2 and TRBJ2-3, is EAGVAQSPRYKIIEKRQSVAFWCNPISGHATLYWYQQILGQGPKLLIQFQNNGVVDDSQLPKDRFSAERLKGVDSTLKIQPAKLEDSAVYLCASSLVGLDSTDTQYFGPGTRLTVL.

This clonotype has more than one count but fewer than ten. J is TRBJ2-3 and V is TRBV12-5; weak D call: TRBD1 (6 bases). The length of the CDR3 is 16 residues. V lost 0 bases to trimming and J lost 4 bases, with 14 bases between them. Per germline, CDR1 LGHNT and CDR2 FRNRAP. Here the CDR3 DNA reads TGTGCTAGTGGTTTGGTACTGGGGGCAAAGCCAGATACGCAGTATTTT. Amino acids: CASGLVLGAKPDTQYF.

This clonotype was seen more than once but under ten times. CDR3 in amino acids: CASSPKSGLLNYGYTF. CDR3 nucleotides: TGTGCCAGCAGCCCGAAAAGCGGCCTGCTTAACTATGGCTACACCTTC. This sequence joins TRBV7-9 and TRBJ1-2; no firm D call. V shed 5 bases and J shed 1 base, with 17 bases lying between them. CDR3 size: 16 residues. Per the germline V gene, CDR1 is SEHNR and CDR2 is FQNEAQ (reference sequence).